This T cell receptor beta chain was identified during a study of a mutant IDH1 vaccine in newly diagnosed glioma. Time point here: baseline, week 1 (first vaccination visit). Regarding treatment: pre-vaccination baseline after standard-of-care therapy. Produced via immunoSEQ multiplex PCR; TCRdb's table is partial and in-frame only. This sample has about 66,000 clones, with 80% to 90% found just once. CDR3 length: 12 residues. Germline lookup yields CDR1 SQVTM and CDR2 ANQGSEA. Trimming cost V 6 bases and J 0 bases, with 8 bases left between them. The source was PBMCs, collected from a glioma patient treated with radiotherapy, temozolomide or both. This TCR derives from a man aged 25 to 45 with glioma. This chain connects TRBV29-1 to TRBJ1-1; D may be TRBD1 (6 bases). CDR3 region: CSVGQLNTEAFF. CDR3 bases: TGCAGCGTCGGACAGTTGAACACTGAAGCTTTCTTT. The full variable domain, in which reference TRBV29-1 and TRBJ1-1 provide the parts outside the CDR3, is SAVISQKPSRDICQRGTSLTIQCQVDSQVTMMFWYRQQPGQSLTLIATANQGSEATYESGFVIDKFPISRPNLTFSTLTVSNMSPEDSSIYLCSVGQLNTEAFFGQGTRLTVV.